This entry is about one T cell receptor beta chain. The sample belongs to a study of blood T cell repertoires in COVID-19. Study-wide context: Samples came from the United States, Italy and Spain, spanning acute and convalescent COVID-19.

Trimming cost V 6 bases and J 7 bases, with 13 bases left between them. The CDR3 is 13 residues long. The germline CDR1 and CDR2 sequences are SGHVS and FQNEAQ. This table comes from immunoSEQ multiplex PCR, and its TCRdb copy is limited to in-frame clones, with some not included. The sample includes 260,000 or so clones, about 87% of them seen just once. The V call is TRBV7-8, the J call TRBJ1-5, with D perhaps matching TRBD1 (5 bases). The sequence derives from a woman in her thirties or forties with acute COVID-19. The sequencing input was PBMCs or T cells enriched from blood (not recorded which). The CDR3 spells CASRPQVSQPQHF. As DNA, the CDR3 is TGTGCCAGCAGACCACAGGTTAGCCAGCCCCAGCATTTT.